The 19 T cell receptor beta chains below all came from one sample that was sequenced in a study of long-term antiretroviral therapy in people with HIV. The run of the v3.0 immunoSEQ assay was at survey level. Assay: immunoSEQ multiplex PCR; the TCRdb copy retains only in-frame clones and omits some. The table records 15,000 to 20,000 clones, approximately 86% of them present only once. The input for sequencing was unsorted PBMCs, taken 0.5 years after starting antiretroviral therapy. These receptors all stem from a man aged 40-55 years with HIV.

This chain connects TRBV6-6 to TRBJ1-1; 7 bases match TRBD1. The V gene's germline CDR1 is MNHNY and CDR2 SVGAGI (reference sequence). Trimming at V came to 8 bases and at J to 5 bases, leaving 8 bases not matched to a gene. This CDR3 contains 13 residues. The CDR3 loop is CASGSTGRTEAFF. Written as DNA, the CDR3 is TGTGCCAGCGGGTCGACAGGGAGGACTGAAGCTTTCTTT.

The CDR3 DNA follows: TGTGCCAGCAGCTCGTGGGGACAGGGGGCCGAAGATACGCAGTATTTT. It specifies CASSSWGQGAEDTQYF. The chain employs TRBV5-5 and TRBJ2-3, with TRBD1 matching 12 bases. Germline CDR1 and CDR2: SGHKS and YYEKEE (reference sequence). CDR3 size: 16 residues. Unmatched junction bases numbered 7, after V lost 3 bases and J lost 5 bases.

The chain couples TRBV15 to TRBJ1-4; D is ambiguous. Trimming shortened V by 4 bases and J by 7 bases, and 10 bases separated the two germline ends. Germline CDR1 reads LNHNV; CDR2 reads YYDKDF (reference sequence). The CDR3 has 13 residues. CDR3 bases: TGTGCCACCAGCATGGGCCGTGGTGAAAAACTGTTTTTT. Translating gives CATSMGRGEKLFF.

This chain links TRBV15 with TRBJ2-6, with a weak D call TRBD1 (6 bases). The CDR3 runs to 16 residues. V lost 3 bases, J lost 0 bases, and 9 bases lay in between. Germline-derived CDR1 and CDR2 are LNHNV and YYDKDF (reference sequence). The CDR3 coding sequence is TGTGCCACCAGCAGGACAGGCATCTCTGGGGCCAACGTCCTGACTTTC. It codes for CATSRTGISGANVLTF.

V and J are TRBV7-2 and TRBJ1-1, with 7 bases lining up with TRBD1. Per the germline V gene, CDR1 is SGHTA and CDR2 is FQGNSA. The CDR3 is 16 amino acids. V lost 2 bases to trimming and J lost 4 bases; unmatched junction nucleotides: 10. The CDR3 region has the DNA TGTGCCAGCAGCTTATCCCGACAGGGCGCTCGCACTGAAGCTTTCTTT. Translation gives CASSLSRQGARTEAFF.

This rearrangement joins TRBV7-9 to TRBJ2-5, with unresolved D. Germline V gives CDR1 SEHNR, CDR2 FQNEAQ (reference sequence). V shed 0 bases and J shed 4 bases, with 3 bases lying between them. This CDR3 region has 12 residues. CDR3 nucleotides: TGTGCCAGCAGCTTAGCGTCAGAGACCCAGTACTTC. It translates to CASSLASETQYF.

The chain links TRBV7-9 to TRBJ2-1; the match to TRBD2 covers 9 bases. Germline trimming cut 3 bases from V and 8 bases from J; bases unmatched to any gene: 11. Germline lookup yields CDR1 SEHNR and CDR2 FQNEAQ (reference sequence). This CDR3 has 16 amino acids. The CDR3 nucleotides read TGTGCCAGCAGCTTCTACGTGGCTAGCGGGGAGCATGAGCAGTTCTTC. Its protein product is CASSFYVASGEHEQFF.

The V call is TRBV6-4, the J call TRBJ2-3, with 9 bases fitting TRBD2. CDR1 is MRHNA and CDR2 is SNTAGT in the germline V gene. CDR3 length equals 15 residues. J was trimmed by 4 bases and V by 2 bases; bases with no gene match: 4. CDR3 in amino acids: CASSDEAGGPDTQYF. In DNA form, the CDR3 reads TGTGCCAGCAGTGACGAAGCGGGGGGACCAGATACGCAGTATTTT.

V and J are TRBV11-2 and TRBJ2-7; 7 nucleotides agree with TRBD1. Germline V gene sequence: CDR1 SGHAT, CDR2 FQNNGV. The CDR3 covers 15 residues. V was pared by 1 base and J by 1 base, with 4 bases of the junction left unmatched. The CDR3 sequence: CASSLGQGPSYEQYF. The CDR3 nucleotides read TGTGCCAGCAGCTTAGGACAGGGACCTTCCTACGAGCAGTACTTC.

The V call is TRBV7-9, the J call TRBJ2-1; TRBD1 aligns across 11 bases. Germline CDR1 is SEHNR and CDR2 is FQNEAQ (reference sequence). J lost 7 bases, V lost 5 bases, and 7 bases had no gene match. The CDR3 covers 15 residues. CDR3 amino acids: CASSPRDRGLNEQFF. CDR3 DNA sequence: TGTGCCAGCAGCCCCCGGGACAGGGGGTTGAATGAGCAGTTCTTC.

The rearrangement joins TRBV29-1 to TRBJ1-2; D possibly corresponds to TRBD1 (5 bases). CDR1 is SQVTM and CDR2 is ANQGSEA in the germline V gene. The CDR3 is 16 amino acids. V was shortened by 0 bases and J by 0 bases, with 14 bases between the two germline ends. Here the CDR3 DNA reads TGCAGCGTTGAAGATCCGGGACGGTTCTCTAACTATGGCTACACCTTC. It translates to CSVEDPGRFSNYGYTF.

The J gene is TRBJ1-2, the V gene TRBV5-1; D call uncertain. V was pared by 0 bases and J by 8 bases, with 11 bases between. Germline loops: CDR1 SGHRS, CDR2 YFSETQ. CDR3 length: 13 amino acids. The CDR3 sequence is CASSLGQAVGYTF. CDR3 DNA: TGCGCCAGCAGCTTGGGGCAGGCAGTCGGCTACACCTTC.

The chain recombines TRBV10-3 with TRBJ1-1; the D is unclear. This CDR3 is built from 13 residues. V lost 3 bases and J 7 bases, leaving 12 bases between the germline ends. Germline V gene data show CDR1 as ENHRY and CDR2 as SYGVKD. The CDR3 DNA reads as TGTGCCATCAGTGACTGGGATCCGGATGAAGCTTTCTTT. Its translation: CAISDWDPDEAFF.

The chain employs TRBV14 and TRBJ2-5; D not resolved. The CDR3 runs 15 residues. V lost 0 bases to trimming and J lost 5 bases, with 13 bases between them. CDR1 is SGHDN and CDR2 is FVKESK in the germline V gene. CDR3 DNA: TGTGCCAGCAGCCAAGAAAAGGGCCCTTCCGAGACCCAGTACTTC. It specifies CASSQEKGPSETQYF. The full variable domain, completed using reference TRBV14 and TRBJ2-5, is EAGVTQFPSHSVIEKGQTVTLRCDPISGHDNLYWYRRVMGKEIKFLLHFVKESKQDESGMPNNRFLAERTGGTYSTLKVQPAELEDSGVYFCASSQEKGPSETQYFGPGTRLLVL.

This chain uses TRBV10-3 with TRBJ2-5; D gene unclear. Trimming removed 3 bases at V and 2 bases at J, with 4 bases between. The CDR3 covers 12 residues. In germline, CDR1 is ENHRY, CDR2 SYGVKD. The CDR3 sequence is CAISDPQETQYF. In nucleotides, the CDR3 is TGTGCCATCAGTGACCCACAAGAGACCCAGTACTTC.

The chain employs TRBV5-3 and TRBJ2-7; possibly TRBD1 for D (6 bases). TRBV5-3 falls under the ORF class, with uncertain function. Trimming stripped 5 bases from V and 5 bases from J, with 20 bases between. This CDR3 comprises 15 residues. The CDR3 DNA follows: TGTGCCAGAAGAGTCATGCAGGGGTGTATGCACGAGCAGTACTTC. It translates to CARRVMQGCMHEQYF.

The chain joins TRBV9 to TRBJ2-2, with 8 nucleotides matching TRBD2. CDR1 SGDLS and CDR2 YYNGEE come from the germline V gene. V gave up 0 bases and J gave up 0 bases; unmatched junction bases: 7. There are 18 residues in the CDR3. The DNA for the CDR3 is TGTGCCAGCAGCGTAGCGCAAGCGGGGGCCGCGAACACCGGGGAGCTGTTTTTT. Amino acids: CASSVAQAGAANTGELFF.

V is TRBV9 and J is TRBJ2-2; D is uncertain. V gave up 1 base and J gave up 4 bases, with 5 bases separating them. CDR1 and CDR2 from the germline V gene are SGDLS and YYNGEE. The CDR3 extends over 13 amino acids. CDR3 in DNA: TGTGCCAGCAGCGTATTGCTCACCGGGGAGCTGTTTTTT. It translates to CASSVLLTGELFF. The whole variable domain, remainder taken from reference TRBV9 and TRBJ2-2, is DSGVTQTPKHLITATGQRVTLRCSPRSGDLSVYWYQQSLDQGLQFLIQYYNGEERAKGNILERFSAQQFPDLHSELNLSSLELGDSALYFCASSVLLTGELFFGEGSRLTVL.

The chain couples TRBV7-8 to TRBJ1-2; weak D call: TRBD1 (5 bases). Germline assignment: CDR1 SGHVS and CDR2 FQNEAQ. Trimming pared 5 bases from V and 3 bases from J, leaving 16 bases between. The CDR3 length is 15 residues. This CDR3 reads CASSPTTGLYYGYTF. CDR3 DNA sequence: TGTGCCAGCAGCCCCACCACGGGACTTTACTATGGCTACACCTTC. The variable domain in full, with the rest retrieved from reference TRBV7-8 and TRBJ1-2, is GAGVSQSPRYKVAKRGQDVALRCDPISGHVSLFWYQQALGQGPEFLTYFQNEAQLDKSGLPSDRFFAERPEGSVSTLKIQRTQQEDSAVYLCASSPTTGLYYGYTFGSGTRLTVV.